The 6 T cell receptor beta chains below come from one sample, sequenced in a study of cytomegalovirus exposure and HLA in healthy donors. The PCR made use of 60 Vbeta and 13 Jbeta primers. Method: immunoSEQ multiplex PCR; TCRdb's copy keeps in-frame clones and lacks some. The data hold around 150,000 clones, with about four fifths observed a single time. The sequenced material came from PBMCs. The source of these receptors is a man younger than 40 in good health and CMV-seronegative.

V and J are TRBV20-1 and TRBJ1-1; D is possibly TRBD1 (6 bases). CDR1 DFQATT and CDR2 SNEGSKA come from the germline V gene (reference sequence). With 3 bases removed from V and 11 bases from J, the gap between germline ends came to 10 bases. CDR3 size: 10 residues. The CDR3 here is CSASGGPAFF. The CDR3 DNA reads TGCAGTGCTAGCGGGGGGCCCGCTTTCTTT.

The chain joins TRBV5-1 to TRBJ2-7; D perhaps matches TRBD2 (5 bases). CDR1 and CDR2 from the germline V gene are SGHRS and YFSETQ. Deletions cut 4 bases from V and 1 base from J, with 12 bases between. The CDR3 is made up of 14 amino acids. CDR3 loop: CASSATGNSYEQYF. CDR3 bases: TGCGCCAGCAGCGCAACCGGGAATTCCTACGAGCAGTACTTC.

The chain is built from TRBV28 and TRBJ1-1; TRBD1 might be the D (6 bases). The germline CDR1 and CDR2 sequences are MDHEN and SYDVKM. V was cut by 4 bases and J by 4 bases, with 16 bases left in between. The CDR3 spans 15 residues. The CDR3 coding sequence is TGTGCCAGCAGTTCCCGCCAGGACAGTGGCACTGAAGCTTTCTTT. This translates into CASSSRQDSGTEAFF.

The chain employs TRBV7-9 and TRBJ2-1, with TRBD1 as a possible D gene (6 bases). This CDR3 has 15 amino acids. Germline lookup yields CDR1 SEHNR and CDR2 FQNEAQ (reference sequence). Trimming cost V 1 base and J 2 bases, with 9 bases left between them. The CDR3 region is CASSLEAGAYNEQFF. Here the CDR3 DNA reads TGTGCCAGCAGCTTAGAGGCAGGGGCCTACAATGAGCAGTTCTTC. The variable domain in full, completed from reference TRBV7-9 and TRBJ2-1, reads DTGVSQNPRHKITKRGQNVTFRCDPISEHNRLYWYRQTLGQGPEFLTYFQNEAQLEKSRLLSDRFSAERPKGSFSTLEIQRTEQGDSAMYLCASSLEAGAYNEQFFGPGTRLTVL.

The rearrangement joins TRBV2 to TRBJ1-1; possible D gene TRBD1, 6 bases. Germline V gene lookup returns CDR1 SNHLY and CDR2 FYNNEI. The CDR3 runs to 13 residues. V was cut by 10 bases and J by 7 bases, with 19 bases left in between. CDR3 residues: CATGGQGLNEAFF. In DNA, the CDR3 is TGTGCCACGGGGGGCCAGGGGTTAAATGAAGCTTTCTTT.

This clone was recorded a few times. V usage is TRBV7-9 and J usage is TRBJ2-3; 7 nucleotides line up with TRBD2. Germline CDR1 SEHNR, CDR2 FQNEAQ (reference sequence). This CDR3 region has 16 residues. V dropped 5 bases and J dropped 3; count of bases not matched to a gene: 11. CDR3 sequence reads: CASSPPGGRRTDTQYF. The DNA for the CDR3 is TGTGCCAGCAGCCCCCCCGGGGGGAGGAGAACAGATACGCAGTATTTT.